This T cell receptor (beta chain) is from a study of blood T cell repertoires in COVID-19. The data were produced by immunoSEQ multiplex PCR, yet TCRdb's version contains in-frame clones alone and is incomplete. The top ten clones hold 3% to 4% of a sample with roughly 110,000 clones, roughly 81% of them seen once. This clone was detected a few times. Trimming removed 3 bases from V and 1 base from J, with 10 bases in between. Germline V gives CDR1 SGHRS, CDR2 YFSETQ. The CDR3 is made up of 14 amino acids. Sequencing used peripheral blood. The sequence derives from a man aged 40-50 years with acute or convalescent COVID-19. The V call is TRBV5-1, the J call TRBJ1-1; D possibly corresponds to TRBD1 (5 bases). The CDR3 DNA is TGCGCCAGCAGCTCGCAGGGTAAGAACACTGAAGCTTTCTTT. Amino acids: CASSSQGKNTEAFF.